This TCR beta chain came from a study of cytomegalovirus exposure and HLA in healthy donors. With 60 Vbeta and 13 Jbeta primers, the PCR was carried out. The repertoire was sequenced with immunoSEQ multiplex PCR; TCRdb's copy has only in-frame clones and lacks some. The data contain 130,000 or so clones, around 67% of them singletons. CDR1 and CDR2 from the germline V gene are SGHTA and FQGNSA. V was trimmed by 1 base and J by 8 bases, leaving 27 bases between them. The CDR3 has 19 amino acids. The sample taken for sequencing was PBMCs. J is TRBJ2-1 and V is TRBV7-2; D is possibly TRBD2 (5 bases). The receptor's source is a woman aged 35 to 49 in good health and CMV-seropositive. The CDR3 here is CASSLVITGIRSTIDEQFF. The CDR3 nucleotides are TGTGCCAGCAGCTTAGTTATTACGGGGATTCGGTCCACAATCGATGAGCAGTTCTTC.